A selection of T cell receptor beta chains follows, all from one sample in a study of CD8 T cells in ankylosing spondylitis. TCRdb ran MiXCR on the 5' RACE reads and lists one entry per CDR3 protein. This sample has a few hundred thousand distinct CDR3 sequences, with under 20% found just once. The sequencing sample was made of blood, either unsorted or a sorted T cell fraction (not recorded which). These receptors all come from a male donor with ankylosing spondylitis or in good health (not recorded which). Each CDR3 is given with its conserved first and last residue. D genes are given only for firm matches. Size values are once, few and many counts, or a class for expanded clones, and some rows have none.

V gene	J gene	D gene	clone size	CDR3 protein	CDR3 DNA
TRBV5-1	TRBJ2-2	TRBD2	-	CASSFQRESAGELFF	TGCGCCAGCAGCTTCCAGCGGGAGAGTGCAGGGGAGCTGTTTTTT
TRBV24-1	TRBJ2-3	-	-	CATSDFADHTQYF	TGTGCCACCAGTGATTTCGCGGATCATACGCAGTATTTT
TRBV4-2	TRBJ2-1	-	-	CASSQDWDMRNEQFF	TGTGCCAGCAGCCAAGACTGGGACATGAGGAACGAGCAGTTCTTC
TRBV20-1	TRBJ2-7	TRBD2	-	CSASSLASGSYEQYF	TGCAGTGCTAGCTCTCTGGCTAGCGGGAGCTACGAGCAGTACTTC
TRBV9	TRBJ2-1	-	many	CASSLTSGFVDEQFF	TGTGCCAGCAGCTTGACAAGCGGGTTCGTGGATGAGCAGTTCTTC
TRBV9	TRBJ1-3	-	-	CASTPLMGLSGNTIYF	TGTGCCAGCACCCCCTTGATGGGGCTCTCTGGAAACACCATATATTTT
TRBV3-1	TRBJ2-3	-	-	CASSQGVQGITDTQYF	TGTGCCAGCAGCCAGGGGGTACAAGGAATCACAGATACGCAGTATTTT
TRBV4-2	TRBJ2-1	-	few	CASSQDRGTEQFF	TGTGCCAGCAGCCAAGACAGGGGTACTGAGCAGTTCTTC
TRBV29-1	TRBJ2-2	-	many	CSVEEGADTGELFF	TGCAGCGTTGAAGAAGGGGCGGATACCGGGGAGCTGTTTTTT
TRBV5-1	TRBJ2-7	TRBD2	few	CASSEGLAYEQYF	TGCGCCAGCAGCGAAGGACTAGCCTACGAGCAGTACTTC
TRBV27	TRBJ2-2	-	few	CASSFEGGGELFF	TGTGCCAGCAGTTTTGAGGGCGGCGGGGAGCTGTTTTTT
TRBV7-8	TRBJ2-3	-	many	CASSLAVGEGTDTQYF	TGTGCCAGCAGCTTAGCGGTGGGAGAGGGCACAGATACGCAGTATTTT
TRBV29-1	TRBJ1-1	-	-	CSVVSQNTEAFF	TGCAGCGTTGTTAGCCAGAACACTGAAGCTTTCTTT
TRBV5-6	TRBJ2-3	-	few	CASSGSGRDTQYF	TGTGCCAGCAGCGGATCAGGGAGGGATACGCAGTATTTT
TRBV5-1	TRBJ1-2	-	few	CASSVDRTKVNYGYTF	TGCGCCAGCAGCGTCGACAGGACAAAGGTTAACTATGGCTACACCTTC
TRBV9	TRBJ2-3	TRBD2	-	CASSVEGLAGGPTDTQYF	TGTGCCAGCAGCGTAGAGGGACTAGCGGGAGGCCCCACAGATACGCAGTATTTT
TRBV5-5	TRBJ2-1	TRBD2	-	CASSLAAGAYNEQFF	TGTGCCAGCAGCTTGGCGGCGGGAGCTTACAATGAGCAGTTCTTC
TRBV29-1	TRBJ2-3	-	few	CSVERAIQTF	TGCAGCGTTGAAAGGGCCATACAGACCTTT
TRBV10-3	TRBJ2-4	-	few	CAISDSGTKDKNIQYF	TGTGCCATCAGTGATTCCGGGACAAAAGACAAAAACATTCAGTACTTC
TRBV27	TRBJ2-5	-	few	CASSLSARHQETQYF	TGTGCCAGCAGTTTATCGGCTAGGCACCAAGAGACCCAGTACTTC
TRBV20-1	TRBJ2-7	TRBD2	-	CSAPPLGLGSPEQYF	TGCAGTGCCCCTCCCCTGGGACTAGGGTCCCCAGAGCAGTACTTC
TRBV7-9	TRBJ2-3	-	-	CASSTVLTDTQYF	TGTGCCAGCAGCACAGTCCTCACAGATACGCAGTATTTT
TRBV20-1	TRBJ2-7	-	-	CSARDSAGYEQYF	TGCAGTGCTAGGGACTCCGCGGGTTACGAGCAGTACTTC
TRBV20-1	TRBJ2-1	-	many	CSAPGAIVNEQFF	TGCAGTGCTCCGGGGGCCATCGTGAATGAGCAGTTCTTC
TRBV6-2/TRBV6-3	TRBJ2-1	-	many	CASSYGADYNEQFF	TGTGCCAGCAGTTACGGGGCAGATTACAATGAGCAGTTCTTC
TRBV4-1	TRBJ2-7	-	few	CASSLSPTHTYEQYF	TGCGCCAGCAGCCTATCTCCCACACACACCTACGAGCAGTACTTC
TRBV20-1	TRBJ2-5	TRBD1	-	CSASRAGGEETQYF	TGCAGTGCTAGCCGGGCAGGGGGCGAGGAGACCCAGTACTTC
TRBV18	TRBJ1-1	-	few	CASSRVQVVQGLEAFF	TGTGCCAGCTCACGCGTCCAGGTAGTTCAGGGATTAGAAGCTTTCTTT
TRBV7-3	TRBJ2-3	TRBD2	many	CASSLLGRVSTDTQYF	TGTGCCAGCAGCTTATTGGGGAGGGTGAGCACAGATACGCAGTATTTT
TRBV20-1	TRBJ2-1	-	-	CSEVGRDHNEQFF	TGCAGTGAGGTCGGAAGGGATCACAATGAGCAGTTCTTC
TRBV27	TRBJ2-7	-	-	CASSLSGTSSPSYEQYF	TGTGCCAGCAGTTTATCGGGGACCTCTAGCCCGTCCTACGAGCAGTACTTC
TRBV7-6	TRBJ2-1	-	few	CASGALGINEQFF	TGTGCCAGCGGGGCACTGGGGATCAATGAGCAGTTCTTC
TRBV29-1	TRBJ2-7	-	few	CSVEGRRYEQYF	TGCAGCGTTGAAGGACGTCGTTACGAGCAGTACTTC
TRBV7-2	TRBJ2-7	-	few	CASSAQGPYEQYF	TGTGCCAGCAGCGCTCAGGGGCCCTACGAGCAGTACTTC
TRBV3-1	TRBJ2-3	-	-	CASSQTTGQTGAGVFGADTQYF	TGTGCCAGCAGCCAAACGACGGGACAGACGGGTGCGGGAGTTTTCGGCGCAGATACGCAGTATTTT
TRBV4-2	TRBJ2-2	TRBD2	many	CASSQVLAGTGELFF	TGTGCCAGCAGCCAAGTTCTAGCGGGAACCGGGGAGCTGTTTTTT
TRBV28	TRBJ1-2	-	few	CASSFSGLQGYTF	TGTGCCAGCAGTTTTTCAGGGTTGCAAGGCTACACCTTC
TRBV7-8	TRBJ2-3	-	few	CASSLAVAGAGTDTQYF	TGTGCCAGCAGCTTAGCGGTGGCGGGCGCTGGGACAGATACGCAGTATTTT
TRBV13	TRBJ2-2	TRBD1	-	CASSSPTGGLATGELFF	TGTGCCAGCAGCTCGCCAACAGGGGGCTTGGCGACCGGGGAGCTGTTTTTT
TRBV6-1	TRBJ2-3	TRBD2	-	CASSTSTSGSSTDTQYF	TGTGCCAGCAGTACCAGTACTAGCGGCTCTAGCACAGATACGCAGTATTTT
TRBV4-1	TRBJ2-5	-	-	CASSQEPNAFLAAEETQYF	TGCGCCAGCAGCCAAGAACCCAACGCCTTTCTAGCAGCCGAAGAGACCCAGTACTTC
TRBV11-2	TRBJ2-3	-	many	CASSSISQGFTDTQYF	TGTGCCAGCAGCTCTATATCCCAGGGTTTCACAGATACGCAGTATTTT
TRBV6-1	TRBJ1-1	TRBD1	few	CASGPIQGTEAFF	TGTGCCAGCGGCCCGATACAGGGGACTGAAGCTTTCTTT
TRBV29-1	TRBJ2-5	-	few	CSAEGGVLQETQYF	TGCAGCGCCGAAGGGGGGGTGCTACAAGAGACCCAGTACTTC
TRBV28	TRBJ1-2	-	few	CASSFPRDYGYTF	TGTGCCAGCAGTTTTCCCAGGGACTATGGCTACACCTTC
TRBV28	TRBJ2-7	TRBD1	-	CASSVDRGFGEQYF	TGTGCCAGCAGTGTGGACAGGGGGTTCGGAGAGCAGTACTTC
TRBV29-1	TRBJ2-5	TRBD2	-	CSVEAGLAGGTYKETQYF	TGCAGCGTTGAAGCGGGACTAGCGGGAGGTACCTACAAAGAGACCCAGTACTTC
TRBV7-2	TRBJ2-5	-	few	CASSLPPQETQYF	TGTGCCAGCAGCTTACCCCCTCAAGAGACCCAGTACTTC
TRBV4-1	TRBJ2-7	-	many	CASSQDRQVTYEQYF	TGCGCCAGCAGCCAAGATCGACAGGTAACCTACGAGCAGTACTTC
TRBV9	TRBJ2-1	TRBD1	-	CARTGTGFYEQFF	TGTGCCAGAACCGGGACAGGTTTTTATGAGCAGTTCTTC
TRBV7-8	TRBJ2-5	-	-	CASSKQSAQETQYF	TGTGCCAGCAGTAAACAGTCCGCCCAAGAGACCCAGTACTTC
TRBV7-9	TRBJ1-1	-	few	CASSLSIGRNTEAFF	TGTGCCAGCAGCCTCAGTATTGGGAGGAACACTGAAGCTTTCTTT
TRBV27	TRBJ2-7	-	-	CASSFSPGHHYEQYF	TGTGCCAGCAGTTTCTCTCCGGGACACCACTACGAGCAGTACTTC
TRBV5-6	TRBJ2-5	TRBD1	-	CASSPKLGTEETQYF	TGTGCCAGCAGCCCTAAGCTCGGGACAGAAGAGACCCAGTACTTC